This T cell receptor (beta chain) was captured by sequencing in a study of blood T cell repertoires in COVID-19. Study details: Sources were T cells, B-cell-depleted T cells, or PBMCs; the material itself was cDNA or gDNA.

Using immunoSEQ multiplex PCR, the repertoire was profiled, and TCRdb retains in-frame clones only, with some absent. The sample records approximately 210,000 clones, about 83% being singletons. Trimming left V 0 bases short and J 5 bases short, with 10 bases between. Germline CDR1 is WNHNN and CDR2 is SYGVQD (reference sequence). The CDR3 length is 15 residues. The chain has TRBV10-1 and TRBJ1-4; perhaps TRBD1 as D (5 bases). The sequence was obtained from a woman between 45 and 65 years old with active or convalescent COVID-19. Sequencing input: peripheral blood. The CDR3, as DNA: TGCGCCAGCAGTGAGTCGGCGGGGCGGAATGAAAAACTGTTTTTT. It codes for CASSESAGRNEKLFF.